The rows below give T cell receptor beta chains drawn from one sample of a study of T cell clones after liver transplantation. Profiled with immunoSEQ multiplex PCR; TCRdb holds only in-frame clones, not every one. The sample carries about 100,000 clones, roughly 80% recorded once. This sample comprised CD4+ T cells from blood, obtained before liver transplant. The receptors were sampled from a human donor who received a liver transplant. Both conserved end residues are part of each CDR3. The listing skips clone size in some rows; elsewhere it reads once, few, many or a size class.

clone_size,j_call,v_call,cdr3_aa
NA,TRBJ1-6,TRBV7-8,CASSSLPGHLNSPLHF
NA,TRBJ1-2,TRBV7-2,CASSLDPRAYGYTF
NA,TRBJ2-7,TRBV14,CASSGFGTASYEQYF
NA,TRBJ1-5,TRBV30,CAWNRQGSNQPQHF
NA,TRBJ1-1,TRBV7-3,CASSLREGGAEAFF
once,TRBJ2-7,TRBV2,CASKAGTGVYEQYF
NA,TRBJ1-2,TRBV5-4,CASSATGGGGYTF
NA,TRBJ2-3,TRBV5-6,CASSLGGGGSTDTQYF
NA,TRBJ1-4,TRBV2,CASLGGLSNEKLFF
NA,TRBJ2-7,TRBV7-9,CASSLTQGGSGEQYF
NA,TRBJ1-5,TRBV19,CASSIAMGGREPQHF
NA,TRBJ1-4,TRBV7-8,CASSLSAQNNEKLFF
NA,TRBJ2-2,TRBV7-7,CASSLASGRSSGELFF
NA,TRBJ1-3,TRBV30,CAWSVRVSSGNTIYF
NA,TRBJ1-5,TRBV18,CASSPDSNQPQHF
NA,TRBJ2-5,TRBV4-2,CASSLTSGGEETQYF
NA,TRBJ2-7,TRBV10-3,CAISEGTGSPYEQYF
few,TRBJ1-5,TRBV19,CASSPDRGNQPQHF
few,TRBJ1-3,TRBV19,CASSIRGSGNTIYF
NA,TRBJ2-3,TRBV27,CASSFRGYTDTQYF
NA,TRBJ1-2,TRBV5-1,CASSLVQGAREGYTF
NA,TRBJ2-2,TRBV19,CASSPGGLSGGELFF
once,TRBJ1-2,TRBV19,CASTPTGPYGYTF
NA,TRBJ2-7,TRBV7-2,CASSLGLAGAAYEQYF
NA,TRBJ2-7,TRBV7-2,CASSLGGAGSYEQYF
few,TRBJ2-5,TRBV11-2,CASSFGGGGSQQETQYF
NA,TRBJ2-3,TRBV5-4,CASKREGTDTQYF
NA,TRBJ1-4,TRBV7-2,CASSLEGRGRTNEKLFF
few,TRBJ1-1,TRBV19,CASSISRALNTEAFF
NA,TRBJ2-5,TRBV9,CASSLNGRRGETQYF
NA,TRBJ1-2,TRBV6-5,CASSYSGGRYGYTF
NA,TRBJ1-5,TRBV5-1,CASSVTGTDQPQHF
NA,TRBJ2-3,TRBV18,CASSFGQGTDTQYF
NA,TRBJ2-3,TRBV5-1,CASSSTSGGLGTDTQYF
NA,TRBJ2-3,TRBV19,CASGPGHITDTQYF
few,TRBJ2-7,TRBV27,CASSFDRRSSYEQYF
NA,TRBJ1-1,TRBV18,CASSPGQGALRAEAFF
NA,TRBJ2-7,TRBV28,CASSPRPYEQYF
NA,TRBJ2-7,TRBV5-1,CASSLEAGTYEQYF
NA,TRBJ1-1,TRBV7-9,CASSSHLNTEAFF
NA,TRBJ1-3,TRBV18,CASSPSLGQTSIHSGNTIYF
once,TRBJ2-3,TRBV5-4,CASSGAAGSSTDTQYF
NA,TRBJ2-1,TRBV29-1,CRGLAGNNEQFF
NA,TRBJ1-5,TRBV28,CASSSGIQPQHF
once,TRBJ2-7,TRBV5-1,CASSLVAVRGEQYF
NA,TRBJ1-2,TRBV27,CASRTPAFGGYTF
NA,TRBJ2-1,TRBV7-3,CASSLGPGRSSYNEQFF
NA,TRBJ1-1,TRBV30,CAWSSGRMNTEAFF